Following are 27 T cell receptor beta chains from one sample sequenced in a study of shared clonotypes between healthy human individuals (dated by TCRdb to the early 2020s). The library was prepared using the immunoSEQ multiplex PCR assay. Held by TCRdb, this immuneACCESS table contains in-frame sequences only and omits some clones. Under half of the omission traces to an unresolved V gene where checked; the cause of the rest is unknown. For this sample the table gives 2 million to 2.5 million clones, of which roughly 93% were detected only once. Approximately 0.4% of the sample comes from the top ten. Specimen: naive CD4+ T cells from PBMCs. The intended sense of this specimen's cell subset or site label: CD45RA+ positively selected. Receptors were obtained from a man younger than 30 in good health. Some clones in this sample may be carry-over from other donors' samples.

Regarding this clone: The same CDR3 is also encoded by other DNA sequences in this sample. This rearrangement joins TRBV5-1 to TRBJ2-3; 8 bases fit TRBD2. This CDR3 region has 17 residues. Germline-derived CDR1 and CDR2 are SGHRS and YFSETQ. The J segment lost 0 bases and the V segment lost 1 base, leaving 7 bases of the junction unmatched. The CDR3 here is CASSLRREAFSTDTQYF. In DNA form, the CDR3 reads TGCGCCAGCAGCTTGAGGCGGGAGGCCTTTAGCACAGATACGCAGTATTTT. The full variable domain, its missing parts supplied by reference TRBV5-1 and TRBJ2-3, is KAGVTQTPRYLIKTRGQQVTLSCSPISGHRSVSWYQQTPGQGLQFLFEYFSETQRNKGNFPGRFSGRQFSNSRSEMNVSTLELGDSALYLCASSLRREAFSTDTQYFGPGTRLTVL.

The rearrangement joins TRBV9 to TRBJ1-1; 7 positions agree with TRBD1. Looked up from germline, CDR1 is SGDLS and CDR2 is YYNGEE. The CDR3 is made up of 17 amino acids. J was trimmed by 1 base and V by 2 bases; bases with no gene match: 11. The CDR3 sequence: CASSVGTAAQRNTEAFF. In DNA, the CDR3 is TGTGCCAGCAGCGTCGGGACAGCCGCACAGAGGAACACTGAAGCTTTCTTT.

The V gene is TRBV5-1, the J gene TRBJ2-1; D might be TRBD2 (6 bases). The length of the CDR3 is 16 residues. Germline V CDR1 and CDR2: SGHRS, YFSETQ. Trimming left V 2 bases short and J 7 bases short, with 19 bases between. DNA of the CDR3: TGCGCCAGCAGCTTACCGGGAGTCCAAACGGGGAATGAGCAGTTCTTC. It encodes CASSLPGVQTGNEQFF.

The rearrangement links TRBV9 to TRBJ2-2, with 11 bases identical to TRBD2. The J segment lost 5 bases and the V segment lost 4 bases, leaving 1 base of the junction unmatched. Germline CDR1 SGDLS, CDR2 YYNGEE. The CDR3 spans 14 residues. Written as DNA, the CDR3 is TGTGCCAGCAGCAGACTAGCGGGAACCGGGGAGCTGTTTTTT. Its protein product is CASSRLAGTGELFF.

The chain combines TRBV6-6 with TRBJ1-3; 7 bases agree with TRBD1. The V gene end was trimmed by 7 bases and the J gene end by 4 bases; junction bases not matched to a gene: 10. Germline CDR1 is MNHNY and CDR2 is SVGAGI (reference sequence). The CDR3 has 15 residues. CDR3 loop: CASTLQGQSGNTIYF. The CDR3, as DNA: TGTGCCAGCACCCTACAGGGGCAATCGGGAAACACCATATATTTT.

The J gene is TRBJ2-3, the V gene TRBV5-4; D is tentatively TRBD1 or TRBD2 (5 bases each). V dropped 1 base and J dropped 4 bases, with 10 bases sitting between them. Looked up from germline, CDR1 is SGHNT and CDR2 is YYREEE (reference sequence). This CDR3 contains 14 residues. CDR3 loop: CASSLRGDPDTQYF. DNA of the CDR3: TGTGCCAGCAGCTTGCGAGGGGATCCAGATACGCAGTATTTT.

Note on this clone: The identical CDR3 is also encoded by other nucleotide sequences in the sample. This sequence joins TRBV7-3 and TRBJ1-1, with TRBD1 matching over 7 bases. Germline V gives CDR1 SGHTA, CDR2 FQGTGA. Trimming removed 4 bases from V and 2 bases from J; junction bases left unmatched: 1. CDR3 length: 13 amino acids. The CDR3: CASSWTGNTEAFF. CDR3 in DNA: TGTGCCAGCAGCTGGACAGGAAACACTGAAGCTTTCTTT.

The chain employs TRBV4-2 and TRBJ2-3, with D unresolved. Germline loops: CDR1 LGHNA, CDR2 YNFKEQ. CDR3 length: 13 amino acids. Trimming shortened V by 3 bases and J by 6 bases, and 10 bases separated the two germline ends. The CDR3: CASSQRHPDTQYF. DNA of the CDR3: TGTGCCAGCAGCCAGAGGCATCCGGATACGCAGTATTTT.

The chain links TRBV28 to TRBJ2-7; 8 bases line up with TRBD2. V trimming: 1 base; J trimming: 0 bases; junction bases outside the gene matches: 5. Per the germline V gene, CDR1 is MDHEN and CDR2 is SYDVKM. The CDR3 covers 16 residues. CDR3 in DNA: TGTGCCAGCAGTTTATTACTAGCGGACCCCTCCTACGAGCAGTACTTC. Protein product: CASSLLLADPSYEQYF.

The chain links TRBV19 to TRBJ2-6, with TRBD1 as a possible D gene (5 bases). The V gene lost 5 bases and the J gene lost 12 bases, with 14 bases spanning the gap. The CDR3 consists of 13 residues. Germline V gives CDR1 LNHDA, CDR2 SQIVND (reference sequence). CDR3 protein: CASSPTQTAVLTF. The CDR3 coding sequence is TGTGCCAGTAGTCCGACTCAGACAGCCGTCCTGACTTTC.

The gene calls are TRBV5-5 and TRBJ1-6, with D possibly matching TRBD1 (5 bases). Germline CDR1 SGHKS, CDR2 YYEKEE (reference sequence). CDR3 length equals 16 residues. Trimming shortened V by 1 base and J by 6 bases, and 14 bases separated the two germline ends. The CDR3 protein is CASSLTPQGLNSPLHF. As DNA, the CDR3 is TGTGCCAGCAGCTTGACGCCCCAGGGTCTTAATTCACCCCTCCACTTT.

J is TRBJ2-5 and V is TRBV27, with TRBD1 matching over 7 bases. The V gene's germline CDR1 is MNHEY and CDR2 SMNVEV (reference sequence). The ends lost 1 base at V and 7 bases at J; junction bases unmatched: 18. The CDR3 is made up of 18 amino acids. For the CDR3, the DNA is TGTGCCAGCAGTTTATTTGCGAGCGGCAGGGGGTTGTTGGTGACCCAGTACTTC. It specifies CASSLFASGRGLLVTQYF.

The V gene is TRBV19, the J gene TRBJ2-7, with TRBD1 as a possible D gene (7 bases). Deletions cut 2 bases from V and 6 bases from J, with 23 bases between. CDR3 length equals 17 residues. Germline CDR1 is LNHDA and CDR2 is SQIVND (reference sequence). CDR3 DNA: TGTGCCAGTAGTATAATTTTCGGGAGACAGGGCGTCCTCGAGCAGTACTTC. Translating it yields CASSIIFGRQGVLEQYF.

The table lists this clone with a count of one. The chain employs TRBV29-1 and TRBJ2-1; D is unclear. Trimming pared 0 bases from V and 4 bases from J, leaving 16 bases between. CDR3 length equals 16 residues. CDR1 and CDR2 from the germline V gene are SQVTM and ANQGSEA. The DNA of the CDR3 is TGCAGCGTTGAAGATCAAGGCCCAACTATTTACAATGAGCAGTTCTTC. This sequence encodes CSVEDQGPTIYNEQFF.

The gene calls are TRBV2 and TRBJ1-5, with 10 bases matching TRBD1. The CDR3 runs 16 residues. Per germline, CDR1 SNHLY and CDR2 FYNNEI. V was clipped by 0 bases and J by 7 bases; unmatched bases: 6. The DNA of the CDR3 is TGTGCCAGCAGTGAAGCTGGGACAGGGGAGGACCAGCCCCAGCATTTT. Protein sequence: CASSEAGTGEDQPQHF.

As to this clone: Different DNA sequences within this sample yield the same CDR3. The CDR3 here is CASSIRDSNQPQHF. The CDR3 bases are TGTGCCAGTAGTATTAGGGACAGTAATCAGCCCCAGCATTTT. V is TRBV19 and J is TRBJ1-5, with TRBD1 matching 7 bases. Germline-derived CDR1 and CDR2 are LNHDA and SQIVND (reference sequence). The CDR3 length is 14 residues. Unmatched junction bases numbered 3, after V lost 3 bases and J lost 4 bases.

CDR3 residues: CASSLTGALGYEQYF. The CDR3 bases are TGTGCCAGCAGTTTGACAGGGGCGCTGGGCTACGAGCAGTACTTC. The V call is TRBV28, the J call TRBJ2-7; 8 bases agree with TRBD1. This CDR3 spans 15 amino acids. J lost 3 bases, V lost 3 bases, and 7 bases had no gene match. CDR1 and CDR2 (germline): MDHEN, SYDVKM. The complete variable domain, with remaining parts taken from reference TRBV28 and TRBJ2-7, reads DVKVTQSSRYLVKRTGEKVFLECVQDMDHENMFWYRQDPGLGLRLIYFSYDVKMKEKGDIPEGYSVSREKKERFSLILESASTNQTSMYLCASSLTGALGYEQYFGPGTRLTVT.

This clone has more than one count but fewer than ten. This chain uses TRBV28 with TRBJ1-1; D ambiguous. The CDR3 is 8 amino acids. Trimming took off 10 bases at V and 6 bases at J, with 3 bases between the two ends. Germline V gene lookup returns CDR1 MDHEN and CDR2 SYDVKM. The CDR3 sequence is CATSEAFF. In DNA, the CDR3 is TGTGCCACCTCTGAAGCTTTCTTT.

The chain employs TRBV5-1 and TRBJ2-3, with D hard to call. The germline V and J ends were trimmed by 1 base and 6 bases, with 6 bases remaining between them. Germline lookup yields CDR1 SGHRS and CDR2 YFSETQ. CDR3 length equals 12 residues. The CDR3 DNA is TGCGCCAGCAGCTTGAGGTGGGATACGCAGTATTTT. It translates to CASSLRWDTQYF.

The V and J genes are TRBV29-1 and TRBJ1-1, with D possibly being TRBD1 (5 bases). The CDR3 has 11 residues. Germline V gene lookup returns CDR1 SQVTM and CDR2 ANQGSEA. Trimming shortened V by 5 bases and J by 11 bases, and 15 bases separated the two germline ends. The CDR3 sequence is CSVSTGGRAFF. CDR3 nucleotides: TGCAGCGTTTCAACAGGAGGACGGGCTTTCTTT. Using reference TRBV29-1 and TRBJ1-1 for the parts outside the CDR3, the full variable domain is SAVISQKPSRDICQRGTSLTIQCQVDSQVTMMFWYRQQPGQSLTLIATANQGSEATYESGFVIDKFPISRPNLTFSTLTVSNMSPEDSSIYLCSVSTGGRAFFGQGTRLTVV.

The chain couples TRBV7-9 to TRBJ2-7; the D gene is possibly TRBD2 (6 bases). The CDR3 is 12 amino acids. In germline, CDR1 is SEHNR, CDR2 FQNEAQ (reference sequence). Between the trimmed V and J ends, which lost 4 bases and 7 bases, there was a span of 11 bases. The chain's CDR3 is CASSSSVGEQYF. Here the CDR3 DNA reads TGTGCCAGCAGCTCTAGCGTCGGTGAGCAGTACTTC.

CDR3 protein: CASSPLGVGNTIYF. In nucleotides, the CDR3 is TGTGCCAGCAGCCCCCTCGGGGTCGGAAACACCATATATTTT. The rearrangement links TRBV7-9 to TRBJ1-3; D not certain. Germline V lookup: CDR1 SEHNR, CDR2 FQNEAQ (reference sequence). The CDR3 loop spans 14 amino acids. Deletions cut 5 bases from V and 4 bases from J, with 12 bases between.

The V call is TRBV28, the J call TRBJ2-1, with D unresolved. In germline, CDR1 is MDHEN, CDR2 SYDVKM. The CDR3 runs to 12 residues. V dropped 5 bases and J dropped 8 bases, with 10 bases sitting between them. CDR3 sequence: CASSPRAHEQFF. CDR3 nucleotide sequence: TGTGCCAGCAGTCCCAGAGCTCATGAGCAGTTCTTC.

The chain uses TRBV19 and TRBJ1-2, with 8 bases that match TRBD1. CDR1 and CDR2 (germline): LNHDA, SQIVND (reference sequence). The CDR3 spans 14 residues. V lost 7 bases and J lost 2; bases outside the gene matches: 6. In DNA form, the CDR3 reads TGTGCCAGTAATAAGGACAGGGCGAACTATGGCTACACCTTC. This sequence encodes CASNKDRANYGYTF.

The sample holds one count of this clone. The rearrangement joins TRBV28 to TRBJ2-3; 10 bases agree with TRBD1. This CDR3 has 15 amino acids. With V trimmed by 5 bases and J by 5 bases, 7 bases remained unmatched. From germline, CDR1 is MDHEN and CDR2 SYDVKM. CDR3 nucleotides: TGTGCCAGCAGTGGCGGGACAGGGGTAAGAGATACGCAGTATTTT. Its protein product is CASSGGTGVRDTQYF.

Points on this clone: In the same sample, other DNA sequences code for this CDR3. CDR3 loop: CASSFRAETQYF. CDR3 nucleotide sequence: TGTGCCAGCAGTTTCAGGGCCGAGACCCAGTACTTC. J is TRBJ2-5 and V is TRBV28, with D possibly TRBD1 on 5 matching bases. The CDR3 has 12 residues. Germline values: CDR1 MDHEN, CDR2 SYDVKM. V was clipped by 3 bases and J by 5 bases, with 7 bases between them. The complete variable domain, with remaining parts taken from reference TRBV28 and TRBJ2-5, reads DVKVTQSSRYLVKRTGEKVFLECVQDMDHENMFWYRQDPGLGLRLIYFSYDVKMKEKGDIPEGYSVSREKKERFSLILESASTNQTSMYLCASSFRAETQYFGPGTRLLVL.

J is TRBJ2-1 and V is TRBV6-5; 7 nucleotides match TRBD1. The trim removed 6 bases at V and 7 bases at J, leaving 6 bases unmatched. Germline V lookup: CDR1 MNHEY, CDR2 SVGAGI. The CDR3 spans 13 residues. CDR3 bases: TGTGCCAGCAGCCCGGGACAGATAAATGAGCAGTTCTTC. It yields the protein CASSPGQINEQFF.